The clone carrying this TCR beta chain was recorded only once. The antigen remains undetermined. This record comes from a study of cytotoxic CD8 clonotypes in ibrutinib-treated CLL. Study-wide findings and caveats: Shared public clonotypes were rare, and on treatment they either got smaller or stayed the same. Clonality (at baseline) was higher than in age-matched healthy donors and tracked circulating CD8+ T-cell counts. The clonality went up when patients responded to ibrutinib and dropped back toward baseline at progression.

Germline CDR1 and CDR2: SGHVS and FQNEAQ. V was clipped by 5 bases and J by 2 bases, with 1 base between them. There are 11 residues in the CDR3. Profiling relied on immunoSEQ multiplex PCR, and the TCRdb table lists in-frame clones only, not all of them. The top ten clones hold roughly 6.7% of a sample with 300,000 or so clones, over 60% of them seen once. The TCR originated in a human donor with chronic lymphocytic leukemia. Source: PBMCs, taken after 36 months of ibrutinib treatment. The V call is TRBV7-8, the J call TRBJ2-1; D not certain. The CDR3, as DNA: TGTGCCAGCAGCCCCTACAATGAGCAGTTCTTC. Translation: CASSPYNEQFF. Looking up the rest from reference TRBV7-8 and TRBJ2-1 gives the full variable domain: GAGVSQSPRYKVAKRGQDVALRCDPISGHVSLFWYQQALGQGPEFLTYFQNEAQLDKSGLPSDRFFAERPEGSVSTLKIQRTQQEDSAVYLCASSPYNEQFFGPGTRLTVL.